The clone carrying this TCR beta chain was detected many times. Per the germline V gene, CDR1 is SGHDT and CDR2 is YYEEEE. This CDR3 region has 15 residues. V was clipped by 4 bases and J by 6 bases, with 19 bases between them. This specimen belongs to a study of early T cells in non-severe SARS-CoV-2 infection. Overall study: The chains were unpaired, and the sequenced material was bulk RNA from unsorted whole blood.

Each cDNA molecule carried a unique molecular identifier. TCRdb recomputed calls from the 5' RACE reads with MiXCR, one row per CDR3 protein. The table includes tens of thousands of distinct CDR3 sequences, about 5% detected once. This chain connects TRBV5-6 to TRBJ1-2; possible D gene TRBD1, 5 bases. The sequenced sample consisted of whole blood. This TCR was recovered from an adult who was a healthcare worker with PCR-confirmed SARS-CoV-2 infection or an uninfected control (not recorded which). DNA for the CDR3: TGTGCCAGCAGCGTGTGGGACTTTTGGGCCCATGGCTACACCTTC. Translation gives CASSVWDFWAHGYTF.